This T cell receptor beta chain was observed in a study of T cells in Graves' hyperthyroidism and ophthalmopathy. Regions amplified from RNA transcripts were the TCR beta CDR3 regions. HTBI primers were employed in a first-round RT-PCR of the TCR CDR3. TCRdb passed the multiplex PCR reads through MiXCR, listing each CDR3 protein once. The sample lists over 250,000 distinct CDR3 sequences; approximately 15% were seen once. Details on this clonotype: A much more abundant neighbour one base away suggests this may be a read error.

Per the germline V gene, CDR1 is KGHDR and CDR2 is SFDVKD. The CDR3 has 13 residues. Between the trimmed V and J ends, which lost 3 bases and 9 bases, there was a span of 11 bases. The specimen was blood. This clonotype was sampled from a woman in her 40s with Graves' ophthalmopathy. The chain employs TRBV24-1 and TRBJ2-1; D unclear. CDR3 sequence (DNA): TGTGCCACCAGTGATGCCCCTGTCGGTGAGCAGTTCTTC. This translates into CATSDAPVGEQFF.